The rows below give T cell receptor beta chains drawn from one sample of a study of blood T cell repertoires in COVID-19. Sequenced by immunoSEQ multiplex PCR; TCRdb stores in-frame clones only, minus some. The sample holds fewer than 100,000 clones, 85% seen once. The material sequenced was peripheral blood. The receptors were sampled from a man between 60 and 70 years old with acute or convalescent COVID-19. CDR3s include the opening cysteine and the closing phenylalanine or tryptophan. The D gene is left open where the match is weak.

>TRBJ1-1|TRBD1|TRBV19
CASSAMTGVAAFF
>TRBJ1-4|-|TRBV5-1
CASSREGTNEKLFF
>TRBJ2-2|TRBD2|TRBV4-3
CASSQDDGGGAHTGELFF
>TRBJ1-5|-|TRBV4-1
CASSQVDGVGNQPQHF
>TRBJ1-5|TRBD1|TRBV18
CASSLTGGEPQHF
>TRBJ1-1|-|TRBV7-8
CASSLRWQGVTEAFF
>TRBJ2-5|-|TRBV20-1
CSANRVETQYF
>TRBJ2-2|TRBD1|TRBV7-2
CASSIQPGQGATGELFF
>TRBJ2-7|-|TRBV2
CASSPEGGQQYF
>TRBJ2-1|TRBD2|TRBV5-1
CASTRTSGAYNEQFF
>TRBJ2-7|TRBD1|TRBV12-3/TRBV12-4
CASSSRQGSGQYF
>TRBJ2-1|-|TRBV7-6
CASSFEVDNEQFF
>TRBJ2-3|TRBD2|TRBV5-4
CASSLAMVGTSGRYTQYF
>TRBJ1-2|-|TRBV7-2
CASSLEAGWDYTF
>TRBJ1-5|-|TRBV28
CASRGSGLNNQPQHF
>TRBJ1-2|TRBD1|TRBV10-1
CASSRQGTYGYTF
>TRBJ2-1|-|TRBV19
CASSSHRSSYNEQFF
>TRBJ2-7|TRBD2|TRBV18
CASSPPGREASYEQYF
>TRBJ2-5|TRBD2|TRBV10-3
CAISDLDSGSLQETQYF
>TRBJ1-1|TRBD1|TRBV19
CASSLGPPGGLNTEAFF
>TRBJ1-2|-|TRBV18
CASSPSGTYGYTF
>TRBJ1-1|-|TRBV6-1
CASSEGGQRTEAFF
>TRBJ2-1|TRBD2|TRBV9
CASSVGTSDNEQFF
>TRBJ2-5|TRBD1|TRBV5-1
CASSLNPDRGHETQYF
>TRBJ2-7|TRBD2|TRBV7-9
CASSLAGGLAGYEQYF
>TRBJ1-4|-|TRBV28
CASSLPGTGTSGEKLFF
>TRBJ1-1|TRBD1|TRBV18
CASSHWSTGYNTEAFF
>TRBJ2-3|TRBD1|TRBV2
CASPGGDTQYF
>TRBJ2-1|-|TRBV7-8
CASQVENNPYNEQFF
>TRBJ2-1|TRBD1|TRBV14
CASKRDRADEQFF
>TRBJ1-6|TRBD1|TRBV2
CASSTRTGENSPLHF
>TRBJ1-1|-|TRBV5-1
CASSIRLYTEAFF
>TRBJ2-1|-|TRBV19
CASTRTSGSYNEQFF
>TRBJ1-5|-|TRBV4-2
CASSQEGEAQPQHF
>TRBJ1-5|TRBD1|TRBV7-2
CASSPGQVGQPQHF
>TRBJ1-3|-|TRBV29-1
CSVASGNTIYF
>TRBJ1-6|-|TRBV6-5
CASTEGGAGSPLHF
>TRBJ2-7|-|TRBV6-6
CATLGVTEQYF
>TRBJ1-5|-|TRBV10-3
CAISEQGSEQPQHF
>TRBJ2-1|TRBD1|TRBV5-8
CASSLIRGNEQFF
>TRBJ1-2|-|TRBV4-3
CASSQDRGYGYTF
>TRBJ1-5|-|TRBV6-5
CASIKRGYDQPQHF
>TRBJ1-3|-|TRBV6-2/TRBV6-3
CASSYPRLSGNTIYF
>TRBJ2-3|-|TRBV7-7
CASSPSSDPSTDTQYF
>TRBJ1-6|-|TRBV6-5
CASGQGNSPLHF
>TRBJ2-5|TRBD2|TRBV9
CASSVAGGAGETQYF
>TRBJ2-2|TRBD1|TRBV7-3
CASSPTGGRTGELFF
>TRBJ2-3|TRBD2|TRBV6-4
CASSELAGDKGTQYF
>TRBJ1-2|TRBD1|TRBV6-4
CASTKDRESGGYTF
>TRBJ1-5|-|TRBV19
CASSKPLNVLEPQHF
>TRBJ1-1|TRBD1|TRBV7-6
CASSQDRAHTEAFF
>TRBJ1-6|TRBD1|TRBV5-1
CASSLAGQGSGSPLHF
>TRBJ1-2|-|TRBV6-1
CASSDWTAGFNYGYTF
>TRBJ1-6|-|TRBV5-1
CASSPWGRNSPLHF